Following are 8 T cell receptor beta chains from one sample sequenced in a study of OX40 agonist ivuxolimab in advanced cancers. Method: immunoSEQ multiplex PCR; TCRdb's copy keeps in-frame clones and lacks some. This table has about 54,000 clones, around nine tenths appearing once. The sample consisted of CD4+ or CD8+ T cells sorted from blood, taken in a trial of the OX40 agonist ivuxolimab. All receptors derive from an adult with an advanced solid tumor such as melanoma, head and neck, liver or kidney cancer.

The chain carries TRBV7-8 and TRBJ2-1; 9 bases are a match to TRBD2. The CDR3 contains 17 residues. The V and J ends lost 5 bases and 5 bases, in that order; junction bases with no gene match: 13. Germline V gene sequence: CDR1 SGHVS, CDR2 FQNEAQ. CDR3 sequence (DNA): TGTGCCAGCAGCATCGCGGCTGGCGGGAGGGGAAACAATGAGCAGTTCTTC. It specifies CASSIAAGGRGNNEQFF.

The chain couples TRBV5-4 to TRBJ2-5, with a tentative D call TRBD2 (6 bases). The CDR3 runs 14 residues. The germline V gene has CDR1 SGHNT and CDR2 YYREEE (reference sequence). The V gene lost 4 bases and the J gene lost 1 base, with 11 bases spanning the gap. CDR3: CASSPGGFQETQYF. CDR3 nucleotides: TGTGCCAGCAGCCCCGGGGGTTTCCAAGAGACCCAGTACTTC.

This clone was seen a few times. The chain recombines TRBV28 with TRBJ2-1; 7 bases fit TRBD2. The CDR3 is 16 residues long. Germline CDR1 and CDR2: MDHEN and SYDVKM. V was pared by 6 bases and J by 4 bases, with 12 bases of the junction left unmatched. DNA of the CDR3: TGTGCCAGCAGCCCCGGGGCAGCGGGAACGTACAATGAGCAGTTCTTC. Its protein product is CASSPGAAGTYNEQFF. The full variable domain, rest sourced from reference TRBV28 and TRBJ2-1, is DVKVTQSSRYLVKRTGEKVFLECVQDMDHENMFWYRQDPGLGLRLIYFSYDVKMKEKGDIPEGYSVSREKKERFSLILESASTNQTSMYLCASSPGAAGTYNEQFFGPGTRLTVL.

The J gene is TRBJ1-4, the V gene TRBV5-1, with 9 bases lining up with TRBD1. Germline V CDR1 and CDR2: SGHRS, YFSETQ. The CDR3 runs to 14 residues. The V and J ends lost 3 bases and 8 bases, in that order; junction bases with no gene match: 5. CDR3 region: CASSSGQGNEKLFF. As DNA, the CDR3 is TGCGCCAGCAGCTCAGGACAGGGGAACGAAAAACTGTTTTTT.

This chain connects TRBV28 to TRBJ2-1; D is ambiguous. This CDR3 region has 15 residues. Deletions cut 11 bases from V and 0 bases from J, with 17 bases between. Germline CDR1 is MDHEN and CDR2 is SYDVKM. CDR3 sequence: CASLGRKSSYNEQFF. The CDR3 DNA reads TGTGCCTCACTCGGGCGGAAGAGCTCCTACAATGAGCAGTTCTTC.

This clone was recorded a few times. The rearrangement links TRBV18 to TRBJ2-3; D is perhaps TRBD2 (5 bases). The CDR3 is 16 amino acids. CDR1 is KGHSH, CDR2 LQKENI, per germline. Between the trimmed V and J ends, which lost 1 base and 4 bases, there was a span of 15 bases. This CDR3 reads CASSPRQSGGPDTQYF. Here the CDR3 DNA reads TGTGCCAGCTCACCACGTCAATCTGGAGGTCCAGATACGCAGTATTTT.

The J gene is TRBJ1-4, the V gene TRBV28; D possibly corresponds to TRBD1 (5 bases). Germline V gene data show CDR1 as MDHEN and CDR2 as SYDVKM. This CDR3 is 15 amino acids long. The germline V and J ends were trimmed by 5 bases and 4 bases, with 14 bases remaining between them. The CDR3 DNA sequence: TGTGCCAGCAGTCCCGGGGGGGGTTTTAATGAAAAACTGTTTTTT. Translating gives CASSPGGGFNEKLFF.

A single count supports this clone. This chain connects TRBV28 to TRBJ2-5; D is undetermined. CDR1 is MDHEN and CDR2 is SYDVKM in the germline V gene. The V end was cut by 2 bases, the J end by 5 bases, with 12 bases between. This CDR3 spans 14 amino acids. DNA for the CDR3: TGTGCCAGCAGTTTAACCGGGTTGCGGGAGACCCAGTACTTC. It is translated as CASSLTGLRETQYF.